One sample yielded the 5 T cell receptor beta chains listed below, sequenced in a study of T-cell memory formation after mild COVID-19. TCRdb called the 5' RACE reads again in MiXCR, with one record for every CDR3 protein. This table holds about 340,000 distinct CDR3 sequences, approximately 15% found once. The sample comprised PBMCs or a T cell subset sorted from them (not recorded which). These receptors all stem from a man younger than 35 who had mild COVID-19 (a few samples of this study predate the infection). Cell type and time point are not known.

The chain links TRBV3-1 to TRBJ1-2, with TRBD1 matching over 7 bases. The V gene's germline CDR1 is LGHDT and CDR2 YNNKEL (reference sequence). The CDR3 has 12 residues. V was clipped by 5 bases and J by 7 bases; unmatched bases: 4. The CDR3 DNA is TGTGCCAGCAGCGGGACAGAAGCTGGCTACACCTTC. Protein product: CASSGTEAGYTF.

This clonotype has a handful of counts. The CDR3: CASSLGTVKETQYF. CDR3 DNA sequence: TGTGCCAGCAGCTTGGGGACGGTCAAAGAGACCCAGTACTTC. This chain connects TRBV7-8 to TRBJ2-5; tentatively, D is TRBD1 or TRBD2 (5 bases each). The CDR3 is 14 amino acids. V was trimmed by 3 bases and J by 3 bases, leaving 11 bases between them. The germline V gene has CDR1 SGHVS and CDR2 FQNEAQ. The full variable domain, in which reference TRBV7-8 and TRBJ2-5 provide the parts outside the CDR3, is GAGVSQSPRYKVAKRGQDVALRCDPISGHVSLFWYQQALGQGPEFLTYFQNEAQLDKSGLPSDRFFAERPEGSVSTLKIQRTQQEDSAVYLCASSLGTVKETQYFGPGTRLLVL.

This clonotype has more than one count but fewer than ten. V usage is TRBV6-5 and J usage is TRBJ2-6; TRBD1 agrees at 7 bases. The CDR3 extends over 16 amino acids. Germline lookup yields CDR1 MNHEY and CDR2 SVGAGI. The junction had 1 base not matched to a gene; V was cut back by 0 bases and J by 2 bases. The CDR3, as DNA: TGTGCCAGCAGTTACTCAGGGGGCGCTGGGGCCAACGTCCTGACTTTC. Translation: CASSYSGGAGANVLTF.

This clonotype showed up just a few times. J is TRBJ2-1 and V is TRBV6-1; D is ambiguous. Trimming stripped 1 base from V and 0 bases from J, with 7 bases between. The germline CDR1 and CDR2 sequences are MNHNS and SASEGT. The CDR3 has 15 amino acids. The CDR3 sequence: CASSEGVYSYNEQFF. The CDR3 DNA reads TGTGCCAGCAGTGAAGGGGTTTACTCCTACAATGAGCAGTTCTTC.

The chain uses TRBV6-5 and TRBJ2-7; no reliable D call. Trimming shortened V by 0 bases and J by 0 bases, and 9 bases separated the two germline ends. The length of the CDR3 is 15 residues. Germline CDR1 is MNHEY and CDR2 is SVGAGI. CDR3 in amino acids: CASSYSAASSYEQYF. The CDR3 DNA follows: TGTGCCAGCAGTTACTCTGCAGCGAGCTCCTACGAGCAGTACTTC.